The rows below give T cell receptor beta chains drawn from one sample of a study of T cells expressing NK-cell markers. Reanalyzing the 5' RACE reads, TCRdb keeps one entry per CDR3 protein, without DNA. The clone table shows 350,000 to 500,000 distinct CDR3 sequences, with the ten largest holding under 7.5%. The sequenced sample consisted of blood T cells: a sorted CD56 or NKG2C T cell subset, CD4+ or CD8+ T cells, or bulk PBMC T cells (not recorded which). These TCRs come from a woman aged 18 to 75 in good health. CDR3s include the opening cysteine and the closing phenylalanine or tryptophan.

v_gene	j_gene	CDR3aa
TRBV28	TRBJ2-7	CASSGALRSYEQYF
TRBV20-1	TRBJ2-1	CSARGTGTSRFTYNEQFF
TRBV4-2	TRBJ2-1	CASSQEDLWGYNEQFF
TRBV25-1	TRBJ2-7	CASSAGLAGYGQYF
TRBV29-1	TRBJ2-5	CSVDSSYQETQYF
TRBV7-8	TRBJ2-5	CASSVTPGTRGETQYF
TRBV6-1	TRBJ2-2	CASGKGTHGELFF
TRBV5-1	TRBJ2-2	CASSFVIAIGAGELFF
TRBV7-2	TRBJ1-6	CASSLGFGRGYSPLHF
TRBV7-3	TRBJ2-6	CASSLVGHPSGANVLTF
TRBV7-9	TRBJ1-1	CASSFTGQEAFF
TRBV11-2	TRBJ2-1	CASSLGTSGRRVHNEQFF
TRBV5-6	TRBJ2-2	CASSFKLLTGELFF
TRBV7-3	TRBJ2-2	CASSLDSSTGELFF
TRBV24-1	TRBJ2-1	CATSDPGLAGGLDEQFF
TRBV2	TRBJ2-5	CASSENRAAETQYF
TRBV3-1	TRBJ1-6	CASSQDRFVRRDSPLHF
TRBV20-1	TRBJ2-7	CSAWGREGPSYEQYF
TRBV12-3/TRBV12-4	TRBJ2-7	CASSFIDKYYEQYF
TRBV11-1	TRBJ2-1	CASSSTPFTGTRGYNEQFF
TRBV20-1	TRBJ1-5	CSARDPARPGLQPQHF
TRBV6-6	TRBJ2-1	CASSYQGYEQFF
TRBV7-2	TRBJ1-2	CASSYPLDYGYTF
TRBV5-1	TRBJ1-4	CASSSVAGATNEKLFF
TRBV7-9	TRBJ1-1	CASSLGPWATEAFF
TRBV20-1	TRBJ2-2	CSAITGPQGTGELFF
TRBV6-2/TRBV6-3	TRBJ2-1	CASTSGANEQFF
TRBV5-1	TRBJ2-7	CASCKTGTTQDYEQYF
TRBV2	TRBJ2-5	CASSLTSGSETQYF
TRBV2	TRBJ2-7	CASSDIRPYEQYF
TRBV7-2	TRBJ1-1	CASSPNGAQVTEAFF
TRBV28	TRBJ2-1	CASSFSQGDYNEQFF
TRBV5-1	TRBJ2-1	CASSLTAGLNEQFF
TRBV20-1	TRBJ2-7	CSARAGTGFLEQYF
TRBV11-2	TRBJ2-5	CASSLVGGGGETQYF
TRBV4-3	TRBJ1-2	CASSRIDRNYGYTF
TRBV5-8	TRBJ1-2	CASSLARVNYGYTF
TRBV4-3	TRBJ1-3	CASSQEQFSGNTIYF
TRBV12-3/TRBV12-4	TRBJ2-2	CASSFPAGDKAGGTGELFF
TRBV10-3	TRBJ2-5	CAISELGVETQYF
TRBV20-1	TRBJ1-4	CSAQSRAPKEKLFF
TRBV11-2	TRBJ2-1	CASSLLAGGPEYEQFF
TRBV24-1	TRBJ2-1	CATSDLYGVYNEQFF
TRBV20-1	TRBJ2-1	CSARDRGFYNEQFF
TRBV9	TRBJ2-1	CASSAGTGGYNEQFF
TRBV27	TRBJ2-3	CASSSGFVMPDTQYF
TRBV20-1	TRBJ2-3	CSARVGGSFNTQYF
TRBV7-9	TRBJ2-1	CASSPGPPVAGYNEQFF
TRBV28	TRBJ1-4	CASSGVVEKLFF
TRBV20-1	TRBJ1-5	CSAPTGYSNQPQHF
TRBV7-2	TRBJ2-3	CASSSREGGTDTQYF
TRBV14	TRBJ1-6	CASSQWVPNSPLHF
TRBV6-2/TRBV6-3	TRBJ2-5	CASSYLNERTIQETQYF
TRBV5-1	TRBJ1-6	CASSFGPVGDSPLHF